The following is a TCR beta chain sequence with its context. Categorization into cohorts depended on clinical history that participants reported. As handled by the study authors: Researchers report that nucleated cell counts were estimated from reference gene primer amplification. TCRdb keeps only in-frame clones here, not all; method: immunoSEQ multiplex PCR. Clone size and the V and J calls come from that table; the DNA yielded D and trimming. This sample has 220,000 or so clones; 84% occur once, and the top ten carry approximately 6.5%. This entry comes from a study of blood T cell repertoires in COVID-19. Whole-study context: Collection of acute and convalescent COVID-19 samples took place in the United States, Italy and Spain. From T cells, B-cell-depleted T cells, or PBMCs came the material, which was cDNA or gDNA.

Germline CDR1 and CDR2: SGHAT and FQNNGV. The CDR3 sequence is 12 residues long. V lost 5 bases, J lost 5 bases, and 3 bases stayed unmatched. This receptor was taken from a middle-aged woman who had recovered from COVID-19. The chain recombines TRBV11-2 with TRBJ2-7, with TRBD1 matching over 7 bases. Sequenced material: PBMCs or T cells enriched from blood (not recorded which). DNA of the CDR3: TGTGCCAGCAGCCTTGACAGGGACGAGCAGTACGTC. This gives the protein CASSLDRDEQYV.